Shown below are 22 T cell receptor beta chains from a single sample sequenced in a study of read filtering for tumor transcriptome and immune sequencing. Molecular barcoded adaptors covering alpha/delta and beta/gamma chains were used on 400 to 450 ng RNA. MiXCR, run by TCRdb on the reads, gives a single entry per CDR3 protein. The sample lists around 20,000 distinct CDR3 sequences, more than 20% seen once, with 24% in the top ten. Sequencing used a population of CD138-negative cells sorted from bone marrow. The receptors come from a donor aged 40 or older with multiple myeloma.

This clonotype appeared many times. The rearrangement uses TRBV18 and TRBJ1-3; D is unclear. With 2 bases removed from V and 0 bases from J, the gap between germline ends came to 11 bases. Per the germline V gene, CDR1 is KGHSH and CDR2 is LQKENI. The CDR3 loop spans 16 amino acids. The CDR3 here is CASSPTGQSSGNTIYF. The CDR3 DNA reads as TGTGCCAGCTCACCAACCGGGCAGAGCTCTGGAAACACCATATATTTT. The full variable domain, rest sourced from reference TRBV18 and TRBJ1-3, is NAGVMQNPRHLVRRRGQEARLRCSPMKGHSHVYWYRQLPEEGLKFMVYLQKENIIDESGMPKERFSAEFPKEGPSILRIQQVVRGDSAAYFCASSPTGQSSGNTIYFGEGSWLTVV.

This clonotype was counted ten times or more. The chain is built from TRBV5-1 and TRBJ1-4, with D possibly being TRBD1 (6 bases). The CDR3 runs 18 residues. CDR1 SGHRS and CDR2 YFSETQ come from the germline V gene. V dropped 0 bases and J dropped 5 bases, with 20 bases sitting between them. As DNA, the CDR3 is TGCGCCAGCAGCTTGGCACCCCTGGCGGCGAGGGGGAATGAAAAACTGTTTTTT. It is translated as CASSLAPLAARGNEKLFF.

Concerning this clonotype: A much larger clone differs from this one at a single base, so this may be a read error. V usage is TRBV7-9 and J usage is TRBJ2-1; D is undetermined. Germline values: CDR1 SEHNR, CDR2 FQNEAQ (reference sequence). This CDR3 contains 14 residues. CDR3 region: CASSGWVADNEHFF. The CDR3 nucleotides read TGTGCCAGCAGCGGGTGGGTAGCCGACAATGAGCATTTCTTC. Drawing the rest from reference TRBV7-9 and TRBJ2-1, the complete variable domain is DTGVSQNPRHKITKRGQNVTFRCDPISEHNRLYWYRQTLGQGPEFLTYFQNEAQLEKSRLLSDRFSAERPKGSFSTLEIQRTEQGDSAMYLCASSGWVADNEHFFGPGTRLTVL.

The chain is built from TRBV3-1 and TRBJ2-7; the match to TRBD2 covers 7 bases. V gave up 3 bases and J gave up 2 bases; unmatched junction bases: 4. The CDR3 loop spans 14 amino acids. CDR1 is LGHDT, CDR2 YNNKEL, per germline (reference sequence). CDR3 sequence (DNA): TGTGCCAGCAGCCACACTAGCGTAGCCTACGAGCAGTACTTC. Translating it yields CASSHTSVAYEQYF.

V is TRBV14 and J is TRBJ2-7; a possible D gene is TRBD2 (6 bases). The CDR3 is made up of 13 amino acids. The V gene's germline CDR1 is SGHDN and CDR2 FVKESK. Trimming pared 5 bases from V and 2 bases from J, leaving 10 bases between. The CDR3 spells CASSKLATYEQYF. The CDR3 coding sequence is TGTGCCAGCAGCAAACTAGCAACCTACGAGCAGTACTTC.

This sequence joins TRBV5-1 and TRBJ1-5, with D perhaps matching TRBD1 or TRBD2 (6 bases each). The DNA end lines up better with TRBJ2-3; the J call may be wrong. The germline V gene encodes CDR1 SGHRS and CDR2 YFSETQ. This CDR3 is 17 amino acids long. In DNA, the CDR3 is TGCGCCAGCAGCCCCGGAGGGGGTGGCAAATCCAATCAGCCCCAGTATTTT. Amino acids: CASSPGGGGKSNQPQYF.

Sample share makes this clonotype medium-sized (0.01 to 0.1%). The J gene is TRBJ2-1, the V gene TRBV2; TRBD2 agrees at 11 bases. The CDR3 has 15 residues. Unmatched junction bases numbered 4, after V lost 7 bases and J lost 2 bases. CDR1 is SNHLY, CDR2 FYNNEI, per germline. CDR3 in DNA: TGTGCCAGCACTTTGACTAGCGGGGCCTACAATGAGCAGTTCTTC. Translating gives CASTLTSGAYNEQFF.

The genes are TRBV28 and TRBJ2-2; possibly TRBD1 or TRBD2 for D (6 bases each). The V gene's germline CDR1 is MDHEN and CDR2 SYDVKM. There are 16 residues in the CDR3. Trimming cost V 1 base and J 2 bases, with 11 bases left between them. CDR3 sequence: CASSLSGGGNTGELFF. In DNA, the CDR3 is TGTGCCAGCAGTTTATCCGGGGGCGGCAACACCGGGGAGCTGTTTTTT.

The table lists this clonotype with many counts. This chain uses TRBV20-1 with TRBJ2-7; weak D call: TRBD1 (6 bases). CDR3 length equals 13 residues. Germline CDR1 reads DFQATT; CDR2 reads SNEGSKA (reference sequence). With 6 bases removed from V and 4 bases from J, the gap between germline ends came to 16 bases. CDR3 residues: CSADRQVSYEQYF. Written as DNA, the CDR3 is TGCAGTGCGGACCGACAGGTATCATACGAGCAGTACTTC.

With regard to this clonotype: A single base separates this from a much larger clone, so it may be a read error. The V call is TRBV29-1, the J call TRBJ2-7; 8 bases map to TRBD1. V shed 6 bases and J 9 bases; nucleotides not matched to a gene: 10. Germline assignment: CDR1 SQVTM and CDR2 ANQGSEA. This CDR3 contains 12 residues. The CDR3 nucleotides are TGCAGCGTAGGACAGGGTGGGGTCGGGCAGTACTTC. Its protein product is CSVGQGGVGQYF.

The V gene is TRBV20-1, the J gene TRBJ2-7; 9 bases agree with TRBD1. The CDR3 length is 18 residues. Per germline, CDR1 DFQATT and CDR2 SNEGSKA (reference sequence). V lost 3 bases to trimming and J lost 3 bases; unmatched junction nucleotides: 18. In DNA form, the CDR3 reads TGCAGTGCTAGGATCCCGGGACAGGGCTCCTACAGCTACTACGAGCAGTACTTC. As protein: CSARIPGQGSYSYYEQYF.

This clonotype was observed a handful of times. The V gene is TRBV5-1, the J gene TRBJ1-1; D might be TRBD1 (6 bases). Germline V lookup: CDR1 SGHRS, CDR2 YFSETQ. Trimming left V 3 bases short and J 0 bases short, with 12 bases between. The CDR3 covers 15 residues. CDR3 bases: TGCGCCAGCAGCTGGGGGGCCTCTTTGAACACTGAAGCTTTCTTT. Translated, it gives CASSWGASLNTEAFF. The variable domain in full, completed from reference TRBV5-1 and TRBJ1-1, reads KAGVTQTPRYLIKTRGQQVTLSCSPISGHRSVSWYQQTPGQGLQFLFEYFSETQRNKGNFPGRFSGRQFSNSRSEMNVSTLELGDSALYLCASSWGASLNTEAFFGQGTRLTVV.

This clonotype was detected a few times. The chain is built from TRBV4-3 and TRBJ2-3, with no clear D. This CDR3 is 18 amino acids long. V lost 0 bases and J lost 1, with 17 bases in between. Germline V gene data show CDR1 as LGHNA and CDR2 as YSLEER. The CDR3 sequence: CASSQEGGVGRGTDTQYF. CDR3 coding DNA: TGCGCCAGCAGCCAAGAAGGTGGGGTCGGTCGGGGCACAGATACGCAGTATTTT.

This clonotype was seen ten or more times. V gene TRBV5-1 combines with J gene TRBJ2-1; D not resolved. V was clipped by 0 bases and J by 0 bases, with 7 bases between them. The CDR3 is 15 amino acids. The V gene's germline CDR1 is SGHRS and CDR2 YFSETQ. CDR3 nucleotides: TGCGCCAGCAGCTTGGGCAGTTTCTCCTACAATGAGCAGTTCTTC. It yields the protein CASSLGSFSYNEQFF.

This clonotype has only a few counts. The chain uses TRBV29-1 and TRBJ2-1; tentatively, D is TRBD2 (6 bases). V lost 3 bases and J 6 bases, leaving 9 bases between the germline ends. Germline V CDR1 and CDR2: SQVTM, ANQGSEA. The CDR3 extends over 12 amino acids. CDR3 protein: CSVEGGGNEQFF. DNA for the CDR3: TGCAGCGTTGAGGGGGGAGGCAATGAGCAGTTCTTC.

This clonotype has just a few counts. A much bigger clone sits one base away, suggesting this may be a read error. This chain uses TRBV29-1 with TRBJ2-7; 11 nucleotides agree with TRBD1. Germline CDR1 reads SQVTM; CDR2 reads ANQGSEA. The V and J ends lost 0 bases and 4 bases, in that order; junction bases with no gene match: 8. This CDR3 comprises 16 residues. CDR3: CSVEDHRTGGRYEQYF. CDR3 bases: TGCAGCGTTGAAGATCACAGGACAGGGGGCAGGTACGAGCAGTACTTC.

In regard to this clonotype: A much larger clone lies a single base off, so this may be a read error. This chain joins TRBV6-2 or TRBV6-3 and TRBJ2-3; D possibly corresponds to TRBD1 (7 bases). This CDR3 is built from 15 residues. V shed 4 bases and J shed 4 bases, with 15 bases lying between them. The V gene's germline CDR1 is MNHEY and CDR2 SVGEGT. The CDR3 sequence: CASSFYRGGSDTQYF. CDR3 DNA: TGTGCCAGCAGTTTCTACAGGGGAGGATCAGATACGCAGTATTTT.

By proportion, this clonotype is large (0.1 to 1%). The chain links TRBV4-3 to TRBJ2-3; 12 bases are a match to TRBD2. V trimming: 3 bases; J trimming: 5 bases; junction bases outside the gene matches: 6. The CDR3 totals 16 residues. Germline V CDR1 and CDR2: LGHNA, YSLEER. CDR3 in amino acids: CASSQKLAGGGDTQYF. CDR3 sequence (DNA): TGCGCCAGCAGCCAGAAACTAGCGGGAGGTGGAGATACGCAGTATTTT.

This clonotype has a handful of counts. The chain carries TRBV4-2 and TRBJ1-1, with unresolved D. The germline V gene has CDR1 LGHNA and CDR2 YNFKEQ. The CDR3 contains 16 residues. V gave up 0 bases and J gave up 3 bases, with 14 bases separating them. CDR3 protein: CASSQEVGGIDTEAFF. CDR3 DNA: TGTGCCAGCAGCCAAGAAGTGGGAGGGATCGACACTGAAGCTTTCTTT.

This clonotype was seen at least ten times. The CDR3 loop reads CASSPGTGGPLAREKLFF. The CDR3 DNA reads TGTGCCAGCAGCCCCGGGACAGGGGGCCCCCTCGCACGGGAAAAACTGTTTTTT. The chain combines TRBV9 with TRBJ1-4; TRBD1 matches 12 bases. The CDR3 length is 18 residues. With 4 bases clipped from V and 8 bases from J, the junction kept 15 bases outside the gene matches. In germline, CDR1 is SGDLS, CDR2 YYNGEE.

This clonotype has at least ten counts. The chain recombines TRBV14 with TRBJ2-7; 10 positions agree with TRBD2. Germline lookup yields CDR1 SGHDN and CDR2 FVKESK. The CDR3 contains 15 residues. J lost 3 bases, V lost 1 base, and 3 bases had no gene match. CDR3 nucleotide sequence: TGTGCCAGCAGCCAAGCCCTAGCGGGAGACTACGAGCAGTACTTC. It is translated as CASSQALAGDYEQYF. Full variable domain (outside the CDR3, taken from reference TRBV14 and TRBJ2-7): EAGVTQFPSHSVIEKGQTVTLRCDPISGHDNLYWYRRVMGKEIKFLLHFVKESKQDESGMPNNRFLAERTGGTYSTLKVQPAELEDSGVYFCASSQALAGDYEQYFGPGTRLTVT.

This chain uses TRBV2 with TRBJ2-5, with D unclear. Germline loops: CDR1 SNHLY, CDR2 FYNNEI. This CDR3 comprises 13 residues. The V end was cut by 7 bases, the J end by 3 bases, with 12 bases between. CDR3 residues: CASILGPEETQYF. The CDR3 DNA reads TGTGCCAGCATCCTGGGCCCTGAAGAGACCCAGTACTTC.